Below, 28 T cell receptor beta chains from the same sample are listed, as sequenced in a study of T-cell reconstitution after alpha-beta-depleted transplantation in children. Unique molecular identifiers were used in preparing the TCRbeta library. TCRdb re-called the PCR reads with MiXCR, one entry per CDR3 protein. The sample contains roughly 300,000 distinct CDR3 sequences, almost 10% of which appear only once. Sample: PBMCs from the stem cell graft donor, taken from the stem cell graft. The receptors originated from a human donor who donated a stem cell graft to a child with SCID.

This clonotype was counted between two and nine times. This chain connects TRBV12-3 or TRBV12-4 to TRBJ2-1, with a possible D match to TRBD2 (7 bases). Trimming took 4 bases from V and 8 from J, leaving 18 bases between them. The CDR3 totals 15 residues. CDR3 in amino acids: CASSSRGGLSDEQFF. CDR3 in DNA: TGTGCCAGCAGTTCAAGGGGGGGGCTCTCGGATGAGCAGTTCTTC.

J is TRBJ2-7 and V is TRBV5-1, with TRBD1 matching over 12 bases. Germline CDR1 is SGHRS and CDR2 is YFSETQ. This CDR3 is 15 amino acids long. Germline trimming cut 0 bases from V and 5 bases from J; bases unmatched to any gene: 3. The CDR3 DNA follows: TGCGCCAGCAGCTTGGATGGGACAGGGGGCGACGAGCAGTACTTC. As protein: CASSLDGTGGDEQYF.

The chain couples TRBV5-1 to TRBJ1-2; D is ambiguous. Trimming left V 4 bases short and J 10 bases short, with 14 bases between. This CDR3 region has 12 residues. Germline V gene sequence: CDR1 SGHRS, CDR2 YFSETQ. The CDR3 sequence: CASSPSGVDYTF. The CDR3 region has the DNA TGCGCCAGCAGCCCGTCGGGAGTGGACTACACCTTC.

CDR3 residues: CASSLTGAYGYTF. The CDR3 bases are TGTGCCAGCAGCCTGACAGGCGCTTATGGCTACACCTTC. V is TRBV12-3 or TRBV12-4 and J is TRBJ1-2; D possibly corresponds to TRBD1 (6 bases). The CDR3 has 13 amino acids. V lost 6 bases and J lost 5, with 13 bases in between.

The gene calls are TRBV11-2 and TRBJ2-3; D may be TRBD1 or TRBD2 (5 bases each). The germline gives CDR1 SGHAT, CDR2 FQNNGV. The V and J ends lost 7 bases and 2 bases respectively, with 16 bases between them. The CDR3 length is 15 residues. CDR3 loop: CASILRDLPTDTQYF. For the CDR3, the DNA is TGTGCCAGCATTCTCCGGGACCTCCCCACAGATACGCAGTATTTT.

About this clonotype: Mismatch with germline at one junction end may stem from a read error. V usage is TRBV6-6 and J usage is TRBJ2-3; D might be TRBD1 (5 bases). The germline V gene has CDR1 MNHNY and CDR2 SVGAGI (reference sequence). There are 12 residues in the CDR3. DNA of the CDR3: TGTGCCAGCAGTTACTCGACAGATAAGCAGTATTTT. Translating it yields CASSYSTDKQYF.

This clonotype appeared many times. The rearrangement uses TRBV7-2 and TRBJ1-2; D gene uncertain. Looked up from germline, CDR1 is SGHTA and CDR2 is FQGNSA. The CDR3 length is 12 residues. Trimming took 2 bases from V and 0 from J, leaving 1 base between them. The DNA of the CDR3 is TGTGCCAGCAGCTTAACTAACTATGGCTACACCTTC. This sequence encodes CASSLTNYGYTF.

As to this clonotype: One junction end does not reproduce the germline sequence, and a read error may be involved. The chain uses TRBV7-2 and TRBJ2-3; D is undetermined. There are 13 residues in the CDR3. The germline V gene encodes CDR1 SGHTA and CDR2 FQGNSA. This CDR3 is CASGLLVTDTQYF. In DNA, the CDR3 is TGTGCCAGCGGCTTATTGGTTACAGATACGCAGTATTTT. Using reference TRBV7-2 and TRBJ2-3 for the parts outside the CDR3, the full variable domain is GAGVSQSPSNKVTEKGKDVELRCDPISGHTALYWYRQSLGQGLEFLIYFQGNSAPDKSGLPSDRFSAERTGGSVSTLTIQRTQQEDSAVYLCASGLLVTDTQYFGPGTRLTVL.

The rearrangement joins TRBV7-6 to TRBJ2-5, with 14 bases that match TRBD2. The CDR3 covers 16 residues. CDR1 and CDR2 from the germline V gene are SGHVS and FNYEAQ. The J segment lost 5 bases and the V segment lost 5 bases, leaving 7 bases of the junction unmatched. CDR3 nucleotide sequence: TGTGCCAGCAGCATGGGACTAGCGGGGGTTGCTGAGACCCAGTACTTC. Translation: CASSMGLAGVAETQYF.

This clonotype was seen a few times. CDR3 protein: CSARDTRTGMSQPQHF. CDR3 sequence (DNA): TGCAGTGCTAGAGATACCCGGACAGGGATGAGTCAGCCCCAGCATTTT. V usage is TRBV20-1 and J usage is TRBJ1-5; 8 bases align to TRBD1. The CDR3 covers 16 residues. The V gene end was trimmed by 0 bases and the J gene end by 6 bases; junction bases not matched to a gene: 10. Per germline, CDR1 DFQATT and CDR2 SNEGSKA (reference sequence).

V gene TRBV7-6 combines with J gene TRBJ2-1; 10 bases fit TRBD1. Germline lookup yields CDR1 SGHVS and CDR2 FNYEAQ. J lost 5 bases, V lost 5 bases, and 9 bases had no gene match. CDR3 length equals 16 residues. The CDR3 DNA follows: TGTGCCAGCAGCCCCTCTCCGGGACAGGGGAACAATGAGCAGTTCTTC. Translating it yields CASSPSPGQGNNEQFF.

This clonotype occurred a few times. The rearrangement joins TRBV5-1 to TRBJ2-7, with 8 bases identical to TRBD1. The CDR3 extends over 15 amino acids. Trimming removed 0 bases from V and 5 bases from J; junction bases left unmatched: 7. CDR1 and CDR2 from the germline V gene are SGHRS and YFSETQ. CDR3 amino acids: CASSLESGGRDEQYF. The CDR3 region has the DNA TGCGCCAGCAGCTTGGAGTCAGGGGGCAGGGACGAGCAGTACTTC.

The rearrangement joins TRBV12-3 or TRBV12-4 to TRBJ2-7, with TRBD1 matching over 11 bases. The CDR3 length is 15 residues. With V trimmed by 4 bases and J by 2 bases, 4 bases remained unmatched. Here the CDR3 reads CASSSGTGGTYEQYF. CDR3 nucleotides: TGTGCCAGCAGTTCTGGGACAGGGGGTACCTACGAGCAGTACTTC.

The chain combines TRBV12-3 or TRBV12-4 with TRBJ1-6; D gene ambiguous. This CDR3 comprises 14 residues. Trimming took off 3 bases at V and 13 bases at J, with 16 bases between the two ends. CDR3 amino acids: CASSFTRTGVPLHF. CDR3 nucleotide sequence: TGTGCCAGCAGTTTTACCAGGACCGGGGTGCCCCTCCACTTT.

This clonotype was picked up many times. The chain recombines TRBV12-3 or TRBV12-4 with TRBJ1-3, with 9 positions matching TRBD1. Trimming removed 5 bases from V and 4 bases from J; junction bases left unmatched: 6. The CDR3 spans 15 residues. The CDR3 sequence: CASSRNRGPGNTIYF. The CDR3, as DNA: TGTGCCAGCAGTCGCAACAGGGGGCCGGGAAACACCATATATTTT.

This clonotype was counted between two and nine times. The J gene is TRBJ2-3, the V gene TRBV29-1, with TRBD2 identical over 13 bases. The CDR3 extends over 15 amino acids. The germline V gene encodes CDR1 SQVTM and CDR2 ANQGSEA. V trimming: 5 bases; J trimming: 5 bases; junction bases outside the gene matches: 7. The CDR3 DNA reads as TGCAGCGTTTCCCGGACTAGCGGGGGAGGAGATACGCAGTATTTT. It codes for CSVSRTSGGGDTQYF.

This clonotype was observed a handful of times. The rearrangement links TRBV6-5 to TRBJ2-1; TRBD1 is a possible D gene (6 bases). Trimming left V 2 bases short and J 7 bases short, with 9 bases between. The germline V gene encodes CDR1 MNHEY and CDR2 SVGAGI. CDR3 length equals 13 residues. CDR3 amino acids: CASSYTQGNEQFF. CDR3 coding DNA: TGTGCCAGCAGTTACACACAGGGAAATGAGCAGTTCTTC.

This clonotype was seen a handful of times. The V call is TRBV7-9, the J call TRBJ2-7; tentative D call: TRBD1 (6 bases). V was cut by 7 bases and J by 5 bases, with 18 bases left in between. The germline CDR1 and CDR2 sequences are SEHNR and FQNEAQ (reference sequence). The CDR3 consists of 14 residues. Here the CDR3 DNA reads TGTGCCAGCAACCCACAGGGACCGATCCACGAGCAGTACTTC. This gives the protein CASNPQGPIHEQYF.

The J gene is TRBJ1-1, the V gene TRBV19; 11 bases are shared with TRBD1. Per germline, CDR1 LNHDA and CDR2 SQIVND (reference sequence). The CDR3 extends over 14 amino acids. V was clipped by 8 bases and J by 5 bases; unmatched bases: 7. The CDR3 bases are TGTGCCAGTCAACCGGGACAGGGGGTTACTGAAGCTTTCTTT. It specifies CASQPGQGVTEAFF.

This clonotype showed up many times. J is TRBJ2-5 and V is TRBV24-1; possible D gene TRBD1, 6 bases. Germline V gene lookup returns CDR1 KGHDR and CDR2 SFDVKD. Trimming left V 4 bases short and J 7 bases short, with 18 bases between. The CDR3 runs 15 residues. CDR3 nucleotide sequence: TGTGCCACCAGTGAATCGGACAGCCCCAAGGGGACCCAGTACTTC. Encoded protein: CATSESDSPKGTQYF.

This clonotype occurred many times. This chain uses TRBV5-1 with TRBJ2-7, with D perhaps matching TRBD1 (5 bases). Germline CDR1 and CDR2: SGHRS and YFSETQ. V gave up 5 bases and J gave up 2 bases, with 17 bases separating them. This CDR3 is 15 amino acids long. CDR3: CASRIATEPTYEQYF. In DNA form, the CDR3 reads TGCGCCAGCAGAATTGCGACAGAACCGACCTACGAGCAGTACTTC.

The rearrangement uses TRBV4-2 and TRBJ2-2; unclear D gene. CDR3 size: 14 residues. CDR1 is LGHNA, CDR2 YNFKEQ, per germline. Trimming left V 4 bases short and J 0 bases short, with 6 bases between. The CDR3 is CASSPHPNTGELFF. Here the CDR3 DNA reads TGTGCCAGCAGCCCACATCCGAACACCGGGGAGCTGTTTTTT.

This clonotype has more than one count but fewer than ten. The chain combines TRBV2 with TRBJ2-1, with D possibly matching TRBD1 (6 bases). Germline CDR1 SNHLY, CDR2 FYNNEI. Between the trimmed V and J ends, which lost 10 bases and 8 bases, there was a span of 12 bases. This CDR3 spans 11 amino acids. CDR3 coding DNA: TGTGCCAATACAGGGAACGATGAGCAGTTCTTC. It encodes CANTGNDEQFF.

This clonotype was counted a few times. The CDR3 DNA reads as TGTGCCAGCAGGGACAGGGAGGGCAGGACCTACGAGCAGTACTTC. Translation: CASRDREGRTYEQYF. The chain links TRBV6-1 to TRBJ2-7, with a tentative D call TRBD1 (8 bases). The V gene lost 6 bases and the J gene lost 2 bases, with 17 bases spanning the gap. Germline V gene sequence: CDR1 MNHNS, CDR2 SASEGT. This CDR3 contains 15 residues.

This clonotype was counted only a few times. The chain carries TRBV3-1 and TRBJ2-7, with a tentative D call TRBD1 (6 bases). V lost 4 bases and J 2 bases, leaving 12 bases between the germline ends. Per germline, CDR1 LGHDT and CDR2 YNNKEL (reference sequence). The length of the CDR3 is 14 residues. CDR3 protein: CASSLDRPTYEQYF. The CDR3 region has the DNA TGTGCCAGCAGCCTGGACAGACCCACCTACGAGCAGTACTTC.

V and J are TRBV5-6 and TRBJ2-1; D is perhaps TRBD2 (5 bases). This CDR3 is 16 amino acids long. Between the trimmed V and J ends, which lost 0 bases and 10 bases, there was a span of 20 bases. Germline V gene sequence: CDR1 SGHDT, CDR2 YYEEEE. The CDR3 region has the DNA TGTGCCAGCAGCTTGGTAGCCAGAGGGATCGACTGGGAGCAGTTCTTC. The encoded protein is CASSLVARGIDWEQFF.

This clonotype came up a few times. V is TRBV4-2 and J is TRBJ2-7; D might be TRBD2 (5 bases). The CDR3 has 14 amino acids. Germline CDR1 reads LGHNA; CDR2 reads YNFKEQ. Trimming pared 4 bases from V and 2 bases from J, leaving 12 bases between. DNA of the CDR3: TGTGCCAGCAGCCCCTCGGGGTCCCCCTACGAGCAGTACTTC. Translating it yields CASSPSGSPYEQYF.

This chain joins TRBV20-1 and TRBJ2-1, with TRBD2 as a possible D gene (5 bases). Per germline, CDR1 DFQATT and CDR2 SNEGSKA (reference sequence). Deletions cut 6 bases from V and 1 base from J, with 19 bases between. This CDR3 region has 16 residues. CDR3 residues: CSATRPTPTSYNEQFF. The CDR3 DNA sequence: TGCAGTGCCACTAGGCCAACCCCTACGTCCTACAATGAGCAGTTCTTC.